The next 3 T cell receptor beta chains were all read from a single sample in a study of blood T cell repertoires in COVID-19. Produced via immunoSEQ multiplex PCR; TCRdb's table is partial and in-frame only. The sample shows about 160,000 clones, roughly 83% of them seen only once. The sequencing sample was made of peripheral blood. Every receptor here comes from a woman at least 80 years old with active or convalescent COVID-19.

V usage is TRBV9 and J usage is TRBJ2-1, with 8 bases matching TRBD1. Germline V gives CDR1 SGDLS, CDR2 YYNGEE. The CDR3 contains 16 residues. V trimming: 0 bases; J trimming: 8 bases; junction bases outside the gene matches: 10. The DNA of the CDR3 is TGTGCCAGCAGCGTAGGGACAGGGCCCACTGTAGATGAGCAGTTCTTC. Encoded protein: CASSVGTGPTVDEQFF. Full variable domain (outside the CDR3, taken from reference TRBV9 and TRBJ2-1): DSGVTQTPKHLITATGQRVTLRCSPRSGDLSVYWYQQSLDQGLQFLIQYYNGEERAKGNILERFSAQQFPDLHSELNLSSLELGDSALYFCASSVGTGPTVDEQFFGPGTRLTVL.

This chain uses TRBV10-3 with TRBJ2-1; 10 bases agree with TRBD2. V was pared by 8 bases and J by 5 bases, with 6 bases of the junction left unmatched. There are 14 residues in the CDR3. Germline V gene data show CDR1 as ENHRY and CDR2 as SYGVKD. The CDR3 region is CAIRVSGGNNEQFF. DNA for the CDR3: TGTGCCATCCGGGTTAGCGGGGGGAACAATGAGCAGTTCTTC.

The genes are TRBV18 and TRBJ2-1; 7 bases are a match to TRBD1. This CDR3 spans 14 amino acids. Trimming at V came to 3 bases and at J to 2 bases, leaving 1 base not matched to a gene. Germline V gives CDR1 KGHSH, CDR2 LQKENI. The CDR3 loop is CASSPGTAYNEQFF. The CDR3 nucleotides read TGTGCCAGCTCACCGGGGACAGCCTACAATGAGCAGTTCTTC.